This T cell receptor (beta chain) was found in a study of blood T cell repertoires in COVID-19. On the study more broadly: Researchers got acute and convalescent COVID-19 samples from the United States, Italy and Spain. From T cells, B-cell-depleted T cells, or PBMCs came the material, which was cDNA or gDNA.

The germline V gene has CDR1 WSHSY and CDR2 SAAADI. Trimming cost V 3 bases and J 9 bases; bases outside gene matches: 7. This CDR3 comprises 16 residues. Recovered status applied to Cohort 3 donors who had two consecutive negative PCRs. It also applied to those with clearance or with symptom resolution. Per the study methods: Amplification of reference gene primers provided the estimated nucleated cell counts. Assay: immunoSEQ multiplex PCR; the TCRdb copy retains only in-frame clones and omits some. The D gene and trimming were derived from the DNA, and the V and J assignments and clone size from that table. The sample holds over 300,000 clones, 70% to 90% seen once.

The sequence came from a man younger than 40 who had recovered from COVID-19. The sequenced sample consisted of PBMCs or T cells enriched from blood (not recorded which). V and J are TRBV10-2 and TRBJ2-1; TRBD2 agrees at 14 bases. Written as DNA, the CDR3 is TGCGCCAGCAGTGACCGACTAGCGGGGGGGCCCGTTGAGCAGTTCTTC. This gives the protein CASSDRLAGGPVEQFF.